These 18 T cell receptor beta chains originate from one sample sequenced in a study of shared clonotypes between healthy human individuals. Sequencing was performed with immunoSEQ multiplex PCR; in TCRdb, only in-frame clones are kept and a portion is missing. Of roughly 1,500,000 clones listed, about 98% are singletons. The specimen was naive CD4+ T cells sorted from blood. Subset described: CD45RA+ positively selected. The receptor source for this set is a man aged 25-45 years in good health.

The chain's CDR3 is CASSSPIEAYNEQFF. The CDR3 nucleotides are TGTGCCAGCAGCTCGCCCATAGAAGCCTACAATGAGCAGTTCTTC. V usage is TRBV9 and J usage is TRBJ2-1; D not certain. Trimming took 4 bases from V and 2 from J, leaving 13 bases between them. This CDR3 has 15 amino acids. CDR1 and CDR2 (germline): SGDLS, YYNGEE.

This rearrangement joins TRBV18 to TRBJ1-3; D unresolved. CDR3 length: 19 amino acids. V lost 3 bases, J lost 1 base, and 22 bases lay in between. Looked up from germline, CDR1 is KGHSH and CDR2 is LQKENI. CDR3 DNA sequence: TGTGCCAGCTCACCTTTGGACCTGGAAAGTACAAGGTCTGGAAACACCATATATTTT. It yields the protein CASSPLDLESTRSGNTIYF. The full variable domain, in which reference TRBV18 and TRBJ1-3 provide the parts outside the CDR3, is NAGVMQNPRHLVRRRGQEARLRCSPMKGHSHVYWYRQLPEEGLKFMVYLQKENIIDESGMPKERFSAEFPKEGPSILRIQQVVRGDSAAYFCASSPLDLESTRSGNTIYFGEGSWLTVV.

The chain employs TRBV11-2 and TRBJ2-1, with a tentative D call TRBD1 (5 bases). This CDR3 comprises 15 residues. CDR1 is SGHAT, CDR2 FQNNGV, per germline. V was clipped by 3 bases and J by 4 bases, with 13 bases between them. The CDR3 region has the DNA TGTGCCAGCAGCTTTCAAGGGGCCCCTTACAATGAGCAGTTCTTC. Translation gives CASSFQGAPYNEQFF.

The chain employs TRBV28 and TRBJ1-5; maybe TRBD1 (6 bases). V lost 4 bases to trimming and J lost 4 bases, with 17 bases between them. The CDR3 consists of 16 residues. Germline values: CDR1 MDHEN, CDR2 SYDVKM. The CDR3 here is CASSSAGTRLNQPQHF. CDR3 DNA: TGTGCCAGCAGTTCGGCAGGGACAAGGTTAAATCAGCCCCAGCATTTT.

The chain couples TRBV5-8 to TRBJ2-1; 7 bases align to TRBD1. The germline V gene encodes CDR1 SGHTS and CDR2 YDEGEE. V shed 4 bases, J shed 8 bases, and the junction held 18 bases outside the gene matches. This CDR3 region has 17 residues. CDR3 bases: TGTGCCAGCAGCACCGGACAGGCAAGCCCGATCCACCATGAGCAGTTCTTC. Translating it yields CASSTGQASPIHHEQFF.

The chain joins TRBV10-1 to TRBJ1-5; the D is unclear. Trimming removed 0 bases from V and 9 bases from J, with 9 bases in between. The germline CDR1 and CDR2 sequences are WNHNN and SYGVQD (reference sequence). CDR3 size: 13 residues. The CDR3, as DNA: TGCGCCAGCAGTGAGTCAGGGTTTCTGCCCCAGCATTTT. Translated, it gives CASSESGFLPQHF.

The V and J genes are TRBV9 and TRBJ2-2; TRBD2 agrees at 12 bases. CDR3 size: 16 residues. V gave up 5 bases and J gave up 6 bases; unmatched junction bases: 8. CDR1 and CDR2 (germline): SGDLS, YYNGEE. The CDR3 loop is CASRPGLAGLSGELFF. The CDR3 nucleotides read TGTGCCAGCAGGCCCGGACTAGCGGGACTCTCCGGGGAGCTGTTTTTT. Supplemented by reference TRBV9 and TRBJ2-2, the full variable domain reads DSGVTQTPKHLITATGQRVTLRCSPRSGDLSVYWYQQSLDQGLQFLIQYYNGEERAKGNILERFSAQQFPDLHSELNLSSLELGDSALYFCASRPGLAGLSGELFFGEGSRLTVL.

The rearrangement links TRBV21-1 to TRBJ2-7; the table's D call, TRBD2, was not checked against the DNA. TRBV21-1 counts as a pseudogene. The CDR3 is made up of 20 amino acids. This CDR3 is CASSKVLTQTRDQALSSAYF. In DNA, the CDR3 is TGTGCCAGCAGCAAAGTCCTCACCCAAACTCGGGATCAGGCCCTGTCGTCGGCGTACTTC.

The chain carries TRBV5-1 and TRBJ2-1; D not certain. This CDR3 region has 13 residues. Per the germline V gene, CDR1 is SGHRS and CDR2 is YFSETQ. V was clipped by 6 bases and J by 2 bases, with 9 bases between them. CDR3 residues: CASKLGAYNEQFF. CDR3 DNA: TGCGCCAGCAAATTAGGAGCCTACAATGAGCAGTTCTTC.

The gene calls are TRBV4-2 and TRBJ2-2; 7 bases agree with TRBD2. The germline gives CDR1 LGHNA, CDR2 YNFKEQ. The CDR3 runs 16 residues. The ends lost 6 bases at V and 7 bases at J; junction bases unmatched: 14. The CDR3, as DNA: TGTGCCAGCAGTCACCAACGAAGCGGGATAGACGGGGAGCTGTTTTTT. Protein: CASSHQRSGIDGELFF.

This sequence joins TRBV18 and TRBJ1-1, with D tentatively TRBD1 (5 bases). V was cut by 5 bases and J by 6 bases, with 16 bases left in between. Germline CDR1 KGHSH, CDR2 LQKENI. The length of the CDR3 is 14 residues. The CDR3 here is CASSVRDGASEAFF. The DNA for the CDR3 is TGTGCCAGCTCAGTTCGGGACGGGGCATCTGAAGCTTTCTTT.

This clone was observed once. The DNA of the CDR3 is TGCGCCAGCAGCCAAACCCAACATCAGCCCCAGCATTTT. Translated, it gives CASSQTQHQPQHF. The chain uses TRBV4-3 and TRBJ1-5; D is uncertain. The CDR3 is made up of 13 amino acids. The V gene's germline CDR1 is LGHNA and CDR2 YSLEER. V dropped 2 bases and J dropped 5 bases, with 7 bases sitting between them.

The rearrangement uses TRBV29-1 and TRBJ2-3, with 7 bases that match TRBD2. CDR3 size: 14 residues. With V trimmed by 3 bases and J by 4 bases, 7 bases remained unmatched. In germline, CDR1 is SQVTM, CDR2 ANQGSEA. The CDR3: CSVDRRELADTQYF. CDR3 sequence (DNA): TGCAGCGTTGATCGGCGGGAGTTGGCAGATACGCAGTATTTT.

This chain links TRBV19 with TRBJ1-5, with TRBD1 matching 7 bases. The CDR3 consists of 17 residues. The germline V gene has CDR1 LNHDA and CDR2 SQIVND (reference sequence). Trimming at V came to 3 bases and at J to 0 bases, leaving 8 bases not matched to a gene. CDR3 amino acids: CASSMPTGRNSNQPQHF. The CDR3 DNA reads TGTGCCAGTAGTATGCCGACAGGGAGGAATAGCAATCAGCCCCAGCATTTT.

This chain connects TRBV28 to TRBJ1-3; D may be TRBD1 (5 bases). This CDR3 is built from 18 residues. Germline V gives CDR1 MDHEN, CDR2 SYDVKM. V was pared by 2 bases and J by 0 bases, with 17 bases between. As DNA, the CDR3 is TGTGCCAGCAGTTTAAAGGACACCGGGAAGGGCTCTGGAAACACCATATATTTT. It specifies CASSLKDTGKGSGNTIYF.

Here the CDR3 reads CASSFGPDRPQHF. Written as DNA, the CDR3 is TGTGCCAGCAGTTTTGGGCCGGACCGACCCCAGCATTTT. The chain employs TRBV28 and TRBJ1-5; D gene ambiguous. The CDR3 totals 13 residues. The germline V and J ends were trimmed by 3 bases and 10 bases, with 13 bases remaining between them. Germline V gene lookup returns CDR1 MDHEN and CDR2 SYDVKM. Variable domain in full (rest from reference TRBV28 and TRBJ1-5): DVKVTQSSRYLVKRTGEKVFLECVQDMDHENMFWYRQDPGLGLRLIYFSYDVKMKEKGDIPEGYSVSREKKERFSLILESASTNQTSMYLCASSFGPDRPQHFGDGTRLSIL.

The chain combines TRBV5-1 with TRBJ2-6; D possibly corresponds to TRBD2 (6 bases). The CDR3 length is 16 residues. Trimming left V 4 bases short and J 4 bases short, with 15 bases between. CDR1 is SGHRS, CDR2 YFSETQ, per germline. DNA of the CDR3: TGCGCCAGCAGCCCGCTTGGGGAGGCAGGGGCCAACGTCCTGACTTTC. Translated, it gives CASSPLGEAGANVLTF.

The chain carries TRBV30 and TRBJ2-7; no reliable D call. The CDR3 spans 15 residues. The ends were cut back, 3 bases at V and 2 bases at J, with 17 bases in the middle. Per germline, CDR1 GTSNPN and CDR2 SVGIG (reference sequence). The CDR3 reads CAWRHRGRDPYEQYF. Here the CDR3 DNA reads TGTGCCTGGAGACACAGAGGTAGGGATCCCTACGAGCAGTACTTC.